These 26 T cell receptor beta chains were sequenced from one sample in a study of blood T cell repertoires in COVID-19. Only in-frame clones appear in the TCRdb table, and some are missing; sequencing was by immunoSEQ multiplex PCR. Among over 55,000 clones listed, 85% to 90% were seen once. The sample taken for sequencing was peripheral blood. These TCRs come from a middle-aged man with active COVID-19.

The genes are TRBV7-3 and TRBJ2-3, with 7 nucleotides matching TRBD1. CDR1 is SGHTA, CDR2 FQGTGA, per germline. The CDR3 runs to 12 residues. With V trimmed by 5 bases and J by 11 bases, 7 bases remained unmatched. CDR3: CASSARQGLQYF. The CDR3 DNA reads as TGTGCCAGCAGCGCCAGACAGGGTTTGCAGTATTTT.

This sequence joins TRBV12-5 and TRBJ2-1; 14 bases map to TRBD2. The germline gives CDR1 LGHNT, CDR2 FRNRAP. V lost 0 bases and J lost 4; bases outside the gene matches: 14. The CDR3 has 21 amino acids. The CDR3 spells CASGLVPLPGLAGERYNEQFF. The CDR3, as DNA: TGTGCTAGTGGTTTGGTCCCCTTACCGGGACTAGCGGGGGAGCGGTACAATGAGCAGTTCTTC.

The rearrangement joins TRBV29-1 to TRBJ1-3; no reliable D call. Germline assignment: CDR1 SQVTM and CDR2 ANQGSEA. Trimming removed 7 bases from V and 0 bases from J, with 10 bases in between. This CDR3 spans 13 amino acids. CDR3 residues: CSGTGSSGNTIYF. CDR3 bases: TGCAGCGGGACCGGGAGCTCTGGAAACACCATATATTTT.

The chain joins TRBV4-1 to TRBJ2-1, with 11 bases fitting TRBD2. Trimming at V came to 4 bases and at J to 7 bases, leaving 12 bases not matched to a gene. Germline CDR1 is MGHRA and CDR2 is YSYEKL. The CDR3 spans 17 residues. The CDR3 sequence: CASSRVLSGGAQNEQFF. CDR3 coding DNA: TGCGCCAGCAGCCGAGTCCTTAGCGGGGGGGCCCAGAATGAGCAGTTCTTC.

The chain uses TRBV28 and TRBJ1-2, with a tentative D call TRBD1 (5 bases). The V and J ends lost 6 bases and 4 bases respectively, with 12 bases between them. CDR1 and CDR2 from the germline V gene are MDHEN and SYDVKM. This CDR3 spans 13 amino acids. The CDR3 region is CASRPTGSYGYTF. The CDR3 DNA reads TGTGCCAGCAGACCTACAGGTAGCTATGGCTACACCTTC.

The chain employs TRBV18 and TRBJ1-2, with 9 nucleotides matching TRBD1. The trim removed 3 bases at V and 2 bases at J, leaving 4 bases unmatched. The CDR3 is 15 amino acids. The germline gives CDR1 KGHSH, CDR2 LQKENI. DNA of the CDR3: TGTGCCAGCTCACCCGCAGGACAGGGGAACTATGGCTACACCTTC. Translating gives CASSPAGQGNYGYTF.

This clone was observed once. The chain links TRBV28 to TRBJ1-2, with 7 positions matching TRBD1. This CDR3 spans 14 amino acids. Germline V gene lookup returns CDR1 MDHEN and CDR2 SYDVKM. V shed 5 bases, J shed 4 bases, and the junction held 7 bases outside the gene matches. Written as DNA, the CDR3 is TGTGCCAGCAGTCCAGGGGGAAGGATCTATGGCTACACCTTC. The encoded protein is CASSPGGRIYGYTF.

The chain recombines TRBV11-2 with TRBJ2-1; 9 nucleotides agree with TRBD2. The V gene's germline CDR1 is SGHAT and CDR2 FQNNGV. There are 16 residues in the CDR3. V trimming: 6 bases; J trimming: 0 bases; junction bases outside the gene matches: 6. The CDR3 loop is CASSLLAGSSYNEQFF. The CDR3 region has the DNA TGTGCCAGCAGTCTACTAGCGGGCAGCTCCTACAATGAGCAGTTCTTC.

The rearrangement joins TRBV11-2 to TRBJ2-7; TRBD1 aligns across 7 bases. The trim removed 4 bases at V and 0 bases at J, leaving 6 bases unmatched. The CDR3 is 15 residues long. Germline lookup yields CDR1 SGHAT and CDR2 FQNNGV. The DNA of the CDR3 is TGTGCCAGCAGCTCGTACAGGGGCCCCTCCTACGAGCAGTACTTC. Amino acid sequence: CASSSYRGPSYEQYF.

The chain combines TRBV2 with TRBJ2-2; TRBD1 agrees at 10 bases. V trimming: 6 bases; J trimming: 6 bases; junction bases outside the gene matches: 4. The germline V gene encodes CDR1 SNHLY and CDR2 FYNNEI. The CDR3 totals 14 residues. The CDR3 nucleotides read TGTGCCAGCAGCAGGACAGGGGGTCCCGGGGAGCTGTTTTTT. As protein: CASSRTGGPGELFF.

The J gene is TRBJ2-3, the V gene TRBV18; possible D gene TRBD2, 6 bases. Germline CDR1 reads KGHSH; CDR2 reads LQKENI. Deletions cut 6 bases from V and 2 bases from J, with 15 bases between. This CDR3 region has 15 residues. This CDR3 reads CASSLGGVNTDTQYF. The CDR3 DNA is TGTGCCAGCTCGTTAGGAGGGGTAAACACAGATACGCAGTATTTT.

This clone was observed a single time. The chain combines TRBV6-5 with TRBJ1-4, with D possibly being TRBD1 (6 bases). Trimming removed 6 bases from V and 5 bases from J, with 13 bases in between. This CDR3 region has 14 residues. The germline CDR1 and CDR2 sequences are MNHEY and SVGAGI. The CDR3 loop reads CASRTGILNEKLFF. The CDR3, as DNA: TGTGCCAGCAGGACAGGAATATTGAATGAAAAACTGTTTTTT.

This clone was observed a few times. CDR3 in DNA: TGTGCCTGTCGGGACAGGGCCTACGAGCAGTACTTC. It specifies CACRDRAYEQYF. The chain joins TRBV30 to TRBJ2-7; 9 bases agree with TRBD1. The CDR3 totals 12 residues. Trimming removed 6 bases from V and 2 bases from J; junction bases left unmatched: 2. Germline assignment: CDR1 GTSNPN and CDR2 SVGIG (reference sequence).

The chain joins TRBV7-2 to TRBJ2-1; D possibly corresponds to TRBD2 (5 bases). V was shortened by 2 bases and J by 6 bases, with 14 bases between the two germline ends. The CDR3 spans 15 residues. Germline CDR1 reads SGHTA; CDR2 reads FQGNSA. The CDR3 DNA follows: TGTGCCAGCAGCTTAAGGACTCCCCAGGTCAATGAGCAGTTCTTC. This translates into CASSLRTPQVNEQFF.

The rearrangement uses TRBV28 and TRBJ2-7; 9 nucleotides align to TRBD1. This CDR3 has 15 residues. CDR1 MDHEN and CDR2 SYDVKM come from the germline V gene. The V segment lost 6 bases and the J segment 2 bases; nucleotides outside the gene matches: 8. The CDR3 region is CASSSNGQGTYEQYF. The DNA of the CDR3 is TGTGCCAGCAGCTCTAACGGACAGGGGACCTACGAGCAGTACTTC.

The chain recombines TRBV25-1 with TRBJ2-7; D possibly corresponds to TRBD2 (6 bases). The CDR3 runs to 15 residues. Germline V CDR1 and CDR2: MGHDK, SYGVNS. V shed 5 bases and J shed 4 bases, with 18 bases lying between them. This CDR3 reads CASSSRDWHKYEQYF. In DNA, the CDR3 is TGTGCCAGCAGTAGTCGGGACTGGCATAAATACGAGCAGTACTTC.

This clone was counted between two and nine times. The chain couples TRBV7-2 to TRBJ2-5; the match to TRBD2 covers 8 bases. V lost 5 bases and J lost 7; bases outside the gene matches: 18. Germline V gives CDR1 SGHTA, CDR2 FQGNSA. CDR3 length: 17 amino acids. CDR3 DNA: TGTGCCAGCAGCACCTCCCTTCTAGCGGCCCGGGGGGGGACCCAGTACTTC. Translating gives CASSTSLLAARGGTQYF.

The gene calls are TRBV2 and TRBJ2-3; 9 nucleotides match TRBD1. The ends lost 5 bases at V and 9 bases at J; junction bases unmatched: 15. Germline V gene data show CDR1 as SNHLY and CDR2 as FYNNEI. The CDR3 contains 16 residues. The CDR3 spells CASSLVPGQGLRTQYF. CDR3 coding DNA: TGTGCCAGCAGTCTTGTCCCGGGACAGGGTTTGAGGACGCAGTATTTT.

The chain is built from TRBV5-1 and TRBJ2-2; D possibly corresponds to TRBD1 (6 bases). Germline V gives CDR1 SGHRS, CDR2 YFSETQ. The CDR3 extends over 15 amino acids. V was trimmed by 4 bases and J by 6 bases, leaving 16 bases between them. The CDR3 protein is CASSGATGRAGELFF. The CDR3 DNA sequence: TGCGCCAGCAGCGGCGCCACAGGGCGGGCCGGGGAGCTGTTTTTT.

The DNA for the CDR3 is TGTGCCAGCGGCGCCCCGGGACAGGGGCAAGAGACCCAGTACTTC. This translates into CASGAPGQGQETQYF. The chain couples TRBV11-2 to TRBJ2-5; the match to TRBD1 covers 10 bases. J lost 2 bases, V lost 8 bases, and 8 bases had no gene match. In germline, CDR1 is SGHAT, CDR2 FQNNGV. CDR3 length: 15 amino acids.

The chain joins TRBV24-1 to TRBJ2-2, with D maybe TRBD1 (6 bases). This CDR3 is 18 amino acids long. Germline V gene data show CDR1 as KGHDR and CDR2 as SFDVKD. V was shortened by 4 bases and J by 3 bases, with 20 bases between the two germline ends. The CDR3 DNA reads TGTGCCACCAGTGACTCAACCCCTGACAGGATGGACACCGGGGAGCTGTTTTTT. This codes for CATSDSTPDRMDTGELFF.

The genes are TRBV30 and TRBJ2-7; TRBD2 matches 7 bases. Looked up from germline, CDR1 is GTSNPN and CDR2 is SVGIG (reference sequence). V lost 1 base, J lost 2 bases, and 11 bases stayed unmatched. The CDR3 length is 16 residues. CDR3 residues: CAWSATAGVFAYEQYF. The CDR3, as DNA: TGTGCCTGGAGTGCCACCGCGGGAGTGTTCGCCTACGAGCAGTACTTC. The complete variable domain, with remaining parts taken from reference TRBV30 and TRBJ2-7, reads SQTIHQWPATLVQPVGSPLSLECTVEGTSNPNLYWYRQAAGRGLQLLFYSVGIGQISSEVPQNLSASRPQDRQFILSSKKLLLSDSGFYLCAWSATAGVFAYEQYFGPGTRLTVT.

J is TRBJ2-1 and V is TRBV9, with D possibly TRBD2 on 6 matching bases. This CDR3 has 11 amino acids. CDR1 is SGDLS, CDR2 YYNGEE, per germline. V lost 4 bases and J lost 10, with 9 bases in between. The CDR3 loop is CASSLSGEQFF. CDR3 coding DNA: TGTGCCAGCAGCCTAAGCGGGGAGCAGTTCTTC.

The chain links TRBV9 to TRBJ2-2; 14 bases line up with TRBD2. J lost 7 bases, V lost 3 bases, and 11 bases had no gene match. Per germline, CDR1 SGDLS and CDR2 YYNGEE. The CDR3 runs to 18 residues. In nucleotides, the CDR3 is TGTGCCAGCAGCGCGTTTGGGACTAGCGGGAGAAGAGGCGGGGAGCTGTTTTTT. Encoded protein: CASSAFGTSGRRGGELFF.

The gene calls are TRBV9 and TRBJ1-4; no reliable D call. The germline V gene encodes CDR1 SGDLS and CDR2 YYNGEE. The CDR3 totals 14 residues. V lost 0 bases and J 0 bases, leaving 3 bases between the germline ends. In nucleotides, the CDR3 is TGTGCCAGCAGCGTAGGTACAACTAATGAAAAACTGTTTTTT. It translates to CASSVGTTNEKLFF.

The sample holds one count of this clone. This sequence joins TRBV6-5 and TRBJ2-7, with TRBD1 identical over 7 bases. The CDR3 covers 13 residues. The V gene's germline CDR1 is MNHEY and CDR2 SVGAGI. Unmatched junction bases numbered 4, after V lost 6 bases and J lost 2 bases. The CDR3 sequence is CASRPGTAYEQYF. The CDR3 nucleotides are TGTGCCAGCAGGCCCGGGACAGCCTACGAGCAGTACTTC.